This T cell receptor (beta chain) was observed in a study of blood T cell repertoires in COVID-19. Looking at the study overall: The cDNA or gDNA used as material had been derived from T cells, B-cell-depleted T cells, or PBMCs.

CDR3 size: 13 residues. Germline loops: CDR1 MDHEN, CDR2 SYDVKM. The germline V and J ends were trimmed by 2 bases and 7 bases, with 6 bases remaining between them. Participants spanned ages 18 to 89 years and resided in roughly 22 US areas. Participants had their cohort set by participant-reported clinical history. Assay: immunoSEQ multiplex PCR; the TCRdb copy retains only in-frame clones and omits some. Of about 170,000 clones in the sample, roughly 85% were seen once. The chain combines TRBV28 with TRBJ1-6, with D maybe TRBD1 (5 bases). Material for sequencing was PBMCs or T cells enriched from blood (not recorded which). This TCR came from a woman between 45 and 65 years old who had recovered from COVID-19. The CDR3 nucleotides are TGTGCCAGCAGTTTAGACAGAAATTCACCCCTCCACTTT. This sequence encodes CASSLDRNSPLHF.